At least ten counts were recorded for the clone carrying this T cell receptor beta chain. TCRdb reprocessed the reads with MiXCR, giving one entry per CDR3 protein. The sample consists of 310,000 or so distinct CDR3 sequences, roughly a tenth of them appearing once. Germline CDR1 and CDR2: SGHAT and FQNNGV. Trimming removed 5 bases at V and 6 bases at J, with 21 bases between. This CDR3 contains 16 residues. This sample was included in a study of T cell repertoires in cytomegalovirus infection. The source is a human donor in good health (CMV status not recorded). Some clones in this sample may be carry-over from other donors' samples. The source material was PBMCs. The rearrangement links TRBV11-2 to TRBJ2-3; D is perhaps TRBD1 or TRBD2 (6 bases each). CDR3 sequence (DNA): TGTGCCAGCAGCCCTGGAGGGGGACAAATAATCGATACGCAGTATTTT. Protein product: CASSPGGGQIIDTQYF.